The clone carrying this TCR beta chain occurred a few times. Its antigen remains unknown. PCR amplification relied on 60 Vbeta primers (plus 13 Jbeta primers). Only in-frame clones appear in the TCRdb table, and some are missing; sequencing was by immunoSEQ multiplex PCR. This table has about 98,000 clones, about 74% appearing once. These data come from a study of cytomegalovirus exposure and HLA in healthy donors. Study at large: An early release of data contained 70 million to 95 million unique TCRs, which came from HLA-typed donors.

Overall study results and limits: Fewer N-insertions (relative to the approximately 700-donor mean) were reportedly seen in an Asian-associated ancestry cluster in a later analysis.

Germline loops: CDR1 SGHAT, CDR2 FQNNGV. Losses at the gene ends were 5 bases for V and 4 bases for J; bases not matched to a gene: 17. The CDR3 loop spans 18 amino acids. Sequencing was carried out using PBMCs. The receptor was isolated from a male donor in good health and CMV-seronegative. The chain uses TRBV11-2 and TRBJ2-3, with 8 bases that match TRBD2. The CDR3 region is CASSPWGGLREEADTQYF. CDR3 DNA sequence: TGTGCCAGCAGCCCCTGGGGTGGGTTGCGGGAGGAAGCAGATACGCAGTATTTT.